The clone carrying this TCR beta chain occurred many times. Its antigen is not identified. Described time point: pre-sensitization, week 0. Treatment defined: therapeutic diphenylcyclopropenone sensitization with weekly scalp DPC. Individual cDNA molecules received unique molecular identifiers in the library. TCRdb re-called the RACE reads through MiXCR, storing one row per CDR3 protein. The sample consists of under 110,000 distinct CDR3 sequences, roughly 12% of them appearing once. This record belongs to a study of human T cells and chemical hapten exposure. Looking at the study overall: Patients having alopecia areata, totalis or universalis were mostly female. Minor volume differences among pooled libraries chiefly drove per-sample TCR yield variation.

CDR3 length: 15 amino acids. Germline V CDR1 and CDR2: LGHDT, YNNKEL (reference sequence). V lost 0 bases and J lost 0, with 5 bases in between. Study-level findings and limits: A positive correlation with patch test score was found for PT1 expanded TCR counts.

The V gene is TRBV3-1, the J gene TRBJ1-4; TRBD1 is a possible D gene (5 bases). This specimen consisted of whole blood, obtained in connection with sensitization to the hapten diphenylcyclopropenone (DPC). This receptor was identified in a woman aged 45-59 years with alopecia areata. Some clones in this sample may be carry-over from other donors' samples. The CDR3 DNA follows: TGTGCCAGCAGCCAAGAGGGGGCAACTAATGAAAAACTGTTTTTT. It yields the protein CASSQEGATNEKLFF.